A selection of T cell receptor beta chains follows, all from one sample in a study of Graves' ophthalmopathy and Graves' hyperthyroidism. MiXCR, applied by TCRdb to the multiplex PCR reads, yields one record per CDR3 protein. The data show 450,000 or so distinct CDR3 sequences, over 13% seen once. Sequencing was done on a sample of blood. These receptors were collected from a woman in her twenties or thirties with Graves' ophthalmopathy. The CDR3 runs from the conserved cysteine through the conserved F or W. The order of the fields is J gene, D gene, clone size, V gene, CDR3 protein, CDR3 DNA. D genes are given only for firm matches. Rows give clone size only sometimes, using once, few, many, or a class for an expanded clone.

TRBJ2-7,TRBD1,.,TRBV11-2,CASSRGTGTTKYEQYF,TGTGCCAGCAGCCGAGGGACAGGGACCACCAAGTACGAGCAGTACTTC
TRBJ1-2,.,many,TRBV6-1,CASSEAGRDLYGYTF,TGTGCCAGCAGTGAAGCGGGCAGGGACCTCTATGGCTACACCTTC
TRBJ2-5,TRBD2,many,TRBV20-1,CSARGASGNWETQYF,TGCAGTGCTAGAGGGGCTAGCGGGAATTGGGAGACCCAGTACTTC
TRBJ2-5,.,many,TRBV6-1,CASSEDWAAQETQYF,TGTGCCAGCAGTGAAGATTGGGCAGCCCAAGAGACCCAGTACTTC
TRBJ2-2,.,many,TRBV27,CASSLLPGGELFF,TGTGCCAGCAGTTTACTCCCGGGCGGGGAGCTGTTTTTT
TRBJ2-2,.,.,TRBV3-1,CASSQSAPGELFF,TGTGCCAGCAGCCAGAGCGCCCCCGGGGAGCTGTTTTTT
TRBJ1-1,.,many,TRBV6-1,CASSERQAEAFF,TGTGCCAGCAGTGAAAGACAGGCTGAAGCTTTCTTT
TRBJ1-1,.,many,TRBV6-1,CASARESVTEAFF,TGTGCCAGCGCCAGGGAGAGTGTTACTGAAGCTTTCTTT
TRBJ1-1,.,many,TRBV25-1,CASKGGGYTEAFF,TGTGCCAGCAAGGGGGGAGGCTACACTGAAGCTTTCTTT
TRBJ1-1,.,many,TRBV4-1,CASSQVYRRSNTEAFF,TGCGCCAGCAGCCAAGTCTATCGAAGGTCGAACACTGAAGCTTTCTTT
TRBJ1-6,.,.,TRBV28,CASGGLRGPLHF,TGTGCCAGCGGTGGACTCAGGGGACCCCTCCACTTT
TRBJ1-2,.,many,TRBV11-2,CASSLGQADLYGYTF,TGTGCCAGCAGCTTAGGACAGGCAGACTTGTATGGCTACACCTTC
TRBJ2-7,.,.,TRBV12-3/TRBV12-4,CASSYRLLLSWGSYEQYF,TGTGCCAGCAGTTACCGCTTGCTATTGAGTTGGGGCTCCTACGAGCAGTACTTC
TRBJ2-7,.,many,TRBV29-1,CSVEVASRESYEQYF,TGCAGCGTTGAGGTTGCCTCCAGGGAATCCTACGAGCAGTACTTC
TRBJ2-5,TRBD2,.,TRBV7-2,CASSLLGLAEETKYF,TGTGCCAGCAGCTTATTGGGACTAGCGGAGGAGACCAAGTACTTC
TRBJ2-7,.,many,TRBV2,CASRRVPYEQYF,TGTGCCAGCAGACGGGTTCCCTACGAGCAGTACTTC